This entry concerns a single TCR beta chain. This entry belongs to a study of blood T cell repertoires in COVID-19. Study details: Donors in Cohort 3 counted as recovered after two negative PCRs, clearance, or symptom resolution. In each case, the material was cDNA or gDNA derived from T cells, B-cell-depleted T cells, or PBMCs.

Some clones are missing from TCRdb's copy, which holds only in-frame ones; the method was immunoSEQ multiplex PCR. Of about 400,000 clones listed, around 87% are singletons. Participant-given clinical history determined each cohort assignment. In germline, CDR1 is SGHNT, CDR2 YYREEE (reference sequence). This CDR3 contains 15 residues. Germline trimming cut 5 bases from V and 5 bases from J; bases unmatched to any gene: 10. The source of this sequence is a man aged 40-49 years in a cohort exposed to, infected with or recovered from COVID-19 (not recorded which). The rearrangement joins TRBV5-4 to TRBJ1-1, with 9 bases matching TRBD1. Sequencing used PBMCs or T cells enriched from blood (not recorded which). CDR3: CASRPDRGLGTEAFF. CDR3 DNA sequence: TGTGCCAGCAGGCCCGACAGGGGGTTGGGTACTGAAGCTTTCTTT. Variable domain in full (rest from reference TRBV5-4 and TRBJ1-1): ETGVTQSPTHLIKTRGQQVTLRCSSQSGHNTVSWYQQALGQGPQFIFQYYREEENGRGNFPPRFSGLQFPNYSSELNVNALELDDSALYLCASRPDRGLGTEAFFGQGTRLTVV.